This entry describes one TCR beta chain. The source of the sample is a study of blood T cell repertoires in COVID-19. Looking at the study overall: Spain, Italy and the United States supplied samples that represented acute and convalescent COVID-19.

TCRdb keeps only in-frame clones here, not all; method: immunoSEQ multiplex PCR. Among some 160,000 clones, approximately 86% were seen once, and the ten largest hold around 2.5%. The sample taken for sequencing was peripheral blood. The clonotype comes from a woman at least 80 years old with COVID-19, enrolled during active disease.

This CDR3 reads CASIPLGAVNQPQHF. DNA of the CDR3: TGTGCCAGTATCCCCCTTGGGGCGGTGAATCAGCCCCAGCATTTT. This sequence joins TRBV19 and TRBJ1-5, with D perhaps matching TRBD1 (5 bases). Germline V CDR1 and CDR2: LNHDA, SQIVND (reference sequence). CDR3 length: 15 amino acids. The V end was cut by 7 bases, the J end by 4 bases, with 17 bases between. The full variable domain, with the rest looked up from reference TRBV19 and TRBJ1-5, is DGGITQSPKYLFRKEGQNVTLSCEQNLNHDAMYWYRQDPGQGLRLIYYSQIVNDFQKGDIAEGYSVSREKKESFPLTVTSAQKNPTAFYLCASIPLGAVNQPQHFGDGTRLSIL.